This T cell receptor beta chain derives from a study of beta chain features in type 1 diabetes. Notes on the study in general: A PCR bias possibly favoring shorter templates would apply equally to patients and controls. Type 1 diabetes patients had moderately but significantly shorter TCRB CDR3s in all four CD4+ subsets.

Via CD45RO/CCR7/CD25/CD127/CD95/CD27, cells of the CD4+ naive, central memory, regulatory and stem cell-like memory subsets were sorted. The CDR3 is made up of 16 amino acids. Looked up from germline, CDR1 is MNHEY and CDR2 is SMNVEV (reference sequence). Trimming removed 6 bases from V and 2 bases from J, with 17 bases in between. Isolated RNA was reverse transcribed in full, so expressed TCRB transcripts were sequenced. The repertoire was sequenced with immunoSEQ multiplex PCR; TCRdb's copy has only in-frame clones and lacks some. The repertoire holds around 500,000 clones, 9.5% to 12% seen once, with about 0.045% in the top ten. Regarding this clone: Its antigen remains unidentified.

The chain is built from TRBV27 and TRBJ2-1; TRBD1 is a possible D gene (5 bases). The sequenced sample was naive CD4+ T cells from blood. The TCR was taken from a woman under 30 in good health. CDR3 sequence reads: CASSSAWQGTYNEQFF. The CDR3 DNA sequence: TGTGCCAGCAGCTCTGCTTGGCAGGGCACCTACAATGAGCAGTTCTTC.